Below, 26 T cell receptor beta chains from the same sample are listed, as sequenced in a study of beta chain features in type 1 diabetes (dated by TCRdb to 2016 to 2018). The library was obtained by the immunoSEQ multiplex PCR assay. The High Capacity cDNA Reverse Transcription Kit was used to reverse transcribe all of the isolated RNA, meaning that expressed TCRB transcripts were what got sequenced. Here the immuneACCESS table is served through TCRdb, limited to in-frame sequences with V and J called. Missing clones are a known gap in these copies; in checked studies unresolved V genes cover under half, and the rest lacks a known reason. This sample holds around 430,000 clones; roughly 31% were observed only once. The ten largest clones capture 0.06% to 0.07% of the sample. Sequencing input: naive CD4+ T cells from blood. The intended sense of this specimen's cell subset or site label: true naive CD4+ T cells. These receptors originate from a man aged 18 to 30 in good health.

This clone was recorded a few times. V and J are TRBV14 and TRBJ1-1; unclear D gene. The ends were cut back, 5 bases at V and 1 base at J, with 8 bases in the middle. This CDR3 spans 13 amino acids. CDR1 SGHDN and CDR2 FVKESK come from the germline V gene. The CDR3 sequence: CASSSDRNTEAFF. The CDR3 coding sequence is TGTGCCAGCAGCTCTGACCGGAACACTGAAGCTTTCTTT.

V is TRBV7-9 and J is TRBJ1-5, with 7 bases aligning to TRBD1. The CDR3 covers 15 residues. Germline V gene sequence: CDR1 SEHNR, CDR2 FQNEAQ (reference sequence). Unmatched junction bases numbered 4, after V lost 5 bases and J lost 0 bases. Here the CDR3 DNA reads TGTGCCAGCAGCACAGGGGACAGTAGCAATCAGCCCCAGCATTTT. This translates into CASSTGDSSNQPQHF.

The table lists this clone with a few counts. J is TRBJ2-3 and V is TRBV10-3; 8 bases are a match to TRBD1. Unmatched junction bases numbered 5, after V lost 5 bases and J lost 4 bases. The germline gives CDR1 ENHRY, CDR2 SYGVKD. The CDR3 has 14 amino acids. In DNA form, the CDR3 reads TGTGCCATCAGTTACGGACAGGGCGCAGATACGCAGTATTTT. It specifies CAISYGQGADTQYF.

In its sample, this clone was seen a few times. The CDR3 here is CASRGDRVGKTQYF. CDR3 nucleotide sequence: TGTGCCAGCAGGGGGGACAGGGTTGGGAAGACCCAGTACTTC. The J gene is TRBJ2-5, the V gene TRBV6-5; 9 bases map to TRBD1. V gave up 6 bases and J gave up 6 bases; unmatched junction bases: 8. The germline V gene has CDR1 MNHEY and CDR2 SVGAGI. This CDR3 comprises 14 residues.

The rearrangement uses TRBV30 and TRBJ2-2; either TRBD1 or TRBD2 may supply D (5 bases each). The germline CDR1 and CDR2 sequences are GTSNPN and SVGIG (reference sequence). The CDR3 totals 14 residues. V lost 3 bases, J lost 5 bases, and 13 bases lay in between. CDR3 in DNA: TGTGCCTGGAGGAGAGGGGCGAGGACCGGGGAGCTGTTTTTT. Encoded protein: CAWRRGARTGELFF.

This clone was seen only a few times. The genes are TRBV4-2 and TRBJ2-1; TRBD2 aligns across 11 bases. V lost 5 bases, J lost 10 bases, and 13 bases stayed unmatched. The CDR3 covers 16 residues. Germline V gene lookup returns CDR1 LGHNA and CDR2 YNFKEQ. The CDR3 here is CASSFAGTSGIGEQFF. The CDR3 DNA sequence: TGTGCCAGCAGCTTCGCCGGGACTAGCGGAATCGGGGAGCAGTTCTTC.

V usage is TRBV7-2 and J usage is TRBJ2-7, with D tentatively TRBD2 (6 bases). Germline assignment: CDR1 SGHTA and CDR2 FQGNSA. The CDR3 loop spans 14 amino acids. Trimming left V 5 bases short and J 1 base short, with 12 bases between. CDR3 region: CASSERGLSYEQYF. CDR3 nucleotides: TGTGCCAGCAGCGAAAGGGGACTGTCCTACGAGCAGTACTTC.

The chain joins TRBV5-1 to TRBJ2-3, with 7 bases matching TRBD2. The CDR3 contains 15 residues. From germline, CDR1 is SGHRS and CDR2 YFSETQ. The V and J ends lost 2 bases and 0 bases, in that order; junction bases with no gene match: 3. The chain's CDR3 is CASSFFSGSTDTQYF. CDR3 nucleotide sequence: TGCGCCAGCAGCTTTTTTAGCGGGAGCACAGATACGCAGTATTTT.

This clone showed up just a few times. The chain couples TRBV7-2 to TRBJ2-1; D not resolved. Deletions cut 2 bases from V and 1 base from J, with 9 bases between. Germline V gene sequence: CDR1 SGHTA, CDR2 FQGNSA. The CDR3 totals 15 residues. The CDR3 DNA reads as TGTGCCAGCAGCTTAAACCGACCTTCCTACAATGAGCAGTTCTTC. Translated: CASSLNRPSYNEQFF. Full variable domain (missing parts from reference TRBV7-2 and TRBJ2-1): GAGVSQSPSNKVTEKGKDVELRCDPISGHTALYWYRQSLGQGLEFLIYFQGNSAPDKSGLPSDRFSAERTGGSVSTLTIQRTQQEDSAVYLCASSLNRPSYNEQFFGPGTRLTVL.

The J gene is TRBJ2-5, the V gene TRBV5-1; D gene uncertain. The CDR3 spans 14 residues. Germline CDR1 and CDR2: SGHRS and YFSETQ. Trimming shortened V by 1 base and J by 2 bases, and 9 bases separated the two germline ends. The CDR3 DNA reads TGCGCCAGCAGCTTGTTGATGGGGCAAGAGACCCAGTACTTC. Translated: CASSLLMGQETQYF.

The chain links TRBV4-2 to TRBJ2-7; D unresolved. V was cut by 4 bases and J by 6 bases, with 16 bases left in between. The CDR3 is 14 residues long. Germline lookup yields CDR1 LGHNA and CDR2 YNFKEQ. The CDR3 DNA reads as TGTGCCAGCAGCCGCGGCACCCTAAGGTCCGAGCAGTACTTC. It codes for CASSRGTLRSEQYF.

This clone was seen a handful of times. The rearrangement uses TRBV5-1 and TRBJ2-1; no clear D gene. CDR3 size: 12 residues. The ends were cut back, 1 base at V and 8 bases at J, with 7 bases in the middle. Germline loops: CDR1 SGHRS, CDR2 YFSETQ. The CDR3 spells CASSLIADEQFF. For the CDR3, the DNA is TGCGCCAGCAGCTTGATTGCAGATGAGCAGTTCTTC.

This sequence joins TRBV4-1 and TRBJ2-1; 9 bases are a match to TRBD2. In germline, CDR1 is MGHRA, CDR2 YSYEKL. The CDR3 sequence is 14 residues long. J lost 5 bases, V lost 3 bases, and 2 bases had no gene match. The chain's CDR3 is CASSHIAGDNEQFF. CDR3 nucleotides: TGCGCCAGCAGCCATATAGCGGGAGACAATGAGCAGTTCTTC.

This clone showed up just a few times. The chain couples TRBV5-1 to TRBJ2-7, with 9 bases lining up with TRBD2. The CDR3 is made up of 15 amino acids. Trimming took 5 bases from V and 1 from J; bases not matched to a gene: 7. CDR1 SGHRS and CDR2 YFSETQ come from the germline V gene. CDR3 in DNA: TGCGCCAGCAGGACCAGACTAGCGGATTCCTACGAGCAGTACTTC. It specifies CASRTRLADSYEQYF.

This clone came up a few times. V and J are TRBV7-2 and TRBJ2-7; D perhaps matches TRBD1 (5 bases). CDR1 SGHTA and CDR2 FQGNSA come from the germline V gene. The CDR3 is made up of 15 amino acids. V gave up 1 base and J gave up 2 bases, with 12 bases separating them. The CDR3 DNA reads as TGTGCCAGCAGCTTAGTTCGTCAGGGTCCCTACGAGCAGTACTTC. The encoded protein is CASSLVRQGPYEQYF.

This clone was counted between two and nine times. The V call is TRBV28, the J call TRBJ2-2; no definite D call. CDR1 is MDHEN, CDR2 SYDVKM, per germline. This CDR3 has 15 residues. The V and J ends lost 5 bases and 6 bases respectively, with 16 bases between them. For the CDR3, the DNA is TGTGCCAGCAGTGCCAAATCGGGCGTGCCCGGGGAGCTGTTTTTT. Translated, it gives CASSAKSGVPGELFF.

This clone was seen a few times. The V gene is TRBV29-1, the J gene TRBJ2-3; a weak D match, TRBD1 (5 bases). Trimming removed 4 bases at V and 3 bases at J, with 11 bases between. Germline V CDR1 and CDR2: SQVTM, ANQGSEA. This CDR3 region has 13 residues. CDR3 bases: TGCAGCGTTGGCCCAGGGTTGACAGATACGCAGTATTTT. It is translated as CSVGPGLTDTQYF.

This chain uses TRBV6-6 with TRBJ2-3; TRBD1 or TRBD2 may be the D gene (5 bases each). With 5 bases removed from V and 5 bases from J, the gap between germline ends came to 17 bases. Germline V gives CDR1 MNHNY, CDR2 SVGAGI (reference sequence). The CDR3 covers 15 residues. Written as DNA, the CDR3 is TGTGCCAGCAGTGACCGGGACGGTGGCTTAGATACGCAGTATTTT. It is translated as CASSDRDGGLDTQYF.

This chain joins TRBV9 and TRBJ2-2, with TRBD2 as a possible D gene (6 bases). The CDR3 length is 15 residues. Germline assignment: CDR1 SGDLS and CDR2 YYNGEE. V lost 4 bases and J lost 5, with 15 bases in between. The CDR3 sequence: CASSPRTGRTGELFF. CDR3 DNA: TGTGCCAGCAGCCCCCGAACGGGGAGGACCGGGGAGCTGTTTTTT.

This clone was seen a few times. Other DNA sequences of this sample code for an identical CDR3. This sequence joins TRBV29-1 and TRBJ2-7, with no clear D. The CDR3 runs 11 residues. Germline-derived CDR1 and CDR2 are SQVTM and ANQGSEA. Trimming pared 4 bases from V and 0 bases from J, leaving 4 bases between. In DNA, the CDR3 is TGCAGCGTTGGCACCTCCTACGAGCAGTACTTC. Protein: CSVGTSYEQYF.

This clone was found a few times. The V gene is TRBV25-1, the J gene TRBJ2-5; 8 bases are a match to TRBD1. This CDR3 region has 14 residues. Germline CDR1 reads MGHDK; CDR2 reads SYGVNS. J was trimmed by 7 bases and V by 5 bases; bases with no gene match: 9. CDR3 in DNA: TGTGCCAGCAGTACAAGGACAGGGACGGGGACCCAGTACTTC. Its protein is CASSTRTGTGTQYF.

This clone has a handful of counts. This rearrangement joins TRBV9 to TRBJ1-2; D gene uncertain. Trimming pared 3 bases from V and 0 bases from J, leaving 6 bases between. Germline V gene lookup returns CDR1 SGDLS and CDR2 YYNGEE. CDR3 size: 13 residues. The CDR3 nucleotides read TGTGCCAGCAGCGCAGACGCTAACTATGGCTACACCTTC. Translated, it gives CASSADANYGYTF.

This clone was seen a few times. For the CDR3, the DNA is TGTGCCAGCAGCGGGCCCTACTATGGCTACACCTTC. This codes for CASSGPYYGYTF. The chain has TRBV9 and TRBJ1-2, with D hard to call. This CDR3 contains 12 residues. In germline, CDR1 is SGDLS, CDR2 YYNGEE. Trimming removed 3 bases from V and 3 bases from J, with 6 bases in between.

V is TRBV2 and J is TRBJ2-7, with 7 bases fitting TRBD1. After removal of 8 bases from V and 10 bases from J, the junction contained 14 bases not matched to a gene. Germline CDR1 SNHLY, CDR2 FYNNEI. The CDR3 is 13 residues long. The CDR3 DNA reads as TGTGCCAGCGGGATATTAGACGGGACAGCTCAGTACTTC. As protein: CASGILDGTAQYF.

The table lists this clone with a count of one. This chain links TRBV15 with TRBJ2-2, with 7 bases that match TRBD1. The V segment lost 5 bases and the J segment 2 bases; nucleotides outside the gene matches: 2. Germline lookup yields CDR1 LNHNV and CDR2 YYDKDF (reference sequence). The CDR3 runs 14 residues. The CDR3 loop is CATSEGANTGELFF. The CDR3 nucleotides are TGTGCCACCAGCGAGGGGGCTAACACCGGGGAGCTGTTTTTT. Looking up the rest from reference TRBV15 and TRBJ2-2 gives the full variable domain: DAMVIQNPRYQVTQFGKPVTLSCSQTLNHNVMYWYQQKSSQAPKLLFHYYDKDFNNEADTPDNFQSRRPNTSFCFLDIRSPGLGDTAMYLCATSEGANTGELFFGEGSRLTVL.

The chain carries TRBV30 and TRBJ2-4; D is perhaps TRBD1 (6 bases). CDR1 GTSNPN and CDR2 SVGIG come from the germline V gene (reference sequence). This CDR3 contains 11 residues. The germline V and J ends were trimmed by 4 bases and 11 bases, with 12 bases remaining between them. The CDR3 DNA sequence: TGTGCCTGGACCACAGGGTCCGTTCAGTACTTC. Translation: CAWTTGSVQYF.